These 23 T cell receptor beta chains came from one sample sequenced in a study of T-cell reconstitution after alpha-beta-depleted transplantation in children. TCRbeta library preparation incorporated unique molecular identifiers. TCRdb independently ran MiXCR on the PCR reads; one entry per CDR3 protein. Of 350,000 to 400,000 distinct CDR3 sequences listed, just over 20% are singletons. Sequencing was performed on PBMCs from the stem cell graft donor, taken from the stem cell graft. These receptors all stem from a human donor who donated a stem cell graft to a child with acute myeloid leukemia.

This clonotype has only a few counts. The chain links TRBV7-2 to TRBJ2-7; D call uncertain. From germline, CDR1 is SGHTA and CDR2 FQGNSA. Trimming left V 1 base short and J 2 bases short, with 9 bases between. The CDR3 spans 14 residues. This CDR3 is CASSLEGWAYEQYF. The CDR3 region has the DNA TGTGCCAGCAGCTTAGAGGGCTGGGCCTACGAGCAGTACTTC.

The rearrangement links TRBV12-3 or TRBV12-4 to TRBJ2-3; D uncertain. The CDR3 loop spans 11 amino acids. Trimming shortened V by 7 bases and J by 6 bases, and 8 bases separated the two germline ends. The CDR3 loop is CASTLRDTQYF. The CDR3 DNA reads as TGTGCCAGCACCCTCCGGGATACGCAGTATTTT.

The table lists this clonotype with many counts. The chain links TRBV12-3 or TRBV12-4 to TRBJ2-2; D remains unclear. The CDR3 covers 14 residues. V lost 6 bases and J 5 bases, leaving 13 bases between the germline ends. CDR3 in amino acids: CASSRTSRTGELFF. The CDR3 DNA sequence: TGTGCCAGCAGCCGAACATCGCGTACCGGGGAGCTGTTTTTT.

In its sample, this clonotype was seen a few times. The chain uses TRBV6-2 or TRBV6-3 and TRBJ2-1, with 9 bases matching TRBD1. Trimming took 1 base from V and 8 from J; bases not matched to a gene: 6. Germline assignment: CDR1 MNHEY and CDR2 SVGEGT. The CDR3 consists of 15 residues. The CDR3 reads CASSYWTDRGHEQFF. The DNA of the CDR3 is TGTGCCAGCAGTTACTGGACGGACAGGGGCCATGAGCAGTTCTTC.

This clonotype was found many times. This chain links TRBV9 with TRBJ2-2; tentatively, D is TRBD2 (6 bases). This CDR3 has 17 amino acids. From germline, CDR1 is SGDLS and CDR2 YYNGEE. V lost 0 bases, J lost 3 bases, and 15 bases lay in between. CDR3 DNA: TGTGCCAGCAGCGTAGTAGGAGGGAGTTCGTACACCGGGGAGCTGTTTTTT. It is translated as CASSVVGGSSYTGELFF.

This clonotype was recorded a few times. V and J are TRBV4-2 and TRBJ2-5; TRBD2 matches at 7 bases. CDR1 is LGHNA and CDR2 is YNFKEQ in the germline V gene. The CDR3 runs 15 residues. V lost 8 bases and J lost 2; bases outside the gene matches: 11. The DNA of the CDR3 is TGTGCCAGCGCGATCGGCGGGAGTAAACAAGAGACCCAGTACTTC. It translates to CASAIGGSKQETQYF.

V and J are TRBV20-1 and TRBJ1-5; D is unresolved. CDR1 DFQATT and CDR2 SNEGSKA come from the germline V gene (reference sequence). Trimming cost V 6 bases and J 0 bases, with 9 bases left between them. The CDR3 has 13 amino acids. CDR3 amino acids: CSAEMDSNQPQHF. The CDR3 DNA reads as TGCAGTGCAGAGATGGATAGCAATCAGCCCCAGCATTTT.

This clonotype appeared many times. V and J are TRBV12-3 or TRBV12-4 and TRBJ2-2; 9 bases match TRBD2. CDR3 size: 14 residues. With 5 bases clipped from V and 5 bases from J, the junction kept 3 bases outside the gene matches. The chain's CDR3 is CASSISGRTGELFF. CDR3 nucleotide sequence: TGTGCCAGCAGTATTAGCGGGAGAACCGGGGAGCTGTTTTTT.

V gene TRBV20-1 combines with J gene TRBJ2-5, with D uncertain. Trimming took off 4 bases at V and 4 bases at J, with 16 bases between the two ends. In germline, CDR1 is DFQATT, CDR2 SNEGSKA (reference sequence). The CDR3 loop spans 14 amino acids. In nucleotides, the CDR3 is TGCAGTGCTATCCTACGGTTAGTCGTAGAGACCCAGTACTTC. Protein: CSAILRLVVETQYF.

This clonotype occurred many times. The gene calls are TRBV20-1 and TRBJ2-1; the D call may be TRBD1 or TRBD2 (5 bases each). Trimming stripped 0 bases from V and 0 bases from J, with 21 bases between. The germline V gene has CDR1 DFQATT and CDR2 SNEGSKA (reference sequence). This CDR3 spans 19 amino acids. The CDR3 nucleotides are TGCAGTGCTAGAGATCCCCGAGGAGGACAATGGAGCTCCTACAATGAGCAGTTCTTC. It is translated as CSARDPRGGQWSSYNEQFF.

Here the CDR3 reads CASSDRGQGEVAGANVLTF. The CDR3, as DNA: TGTGCCAGCAGTGACAGGGGACAGGGGGAGGTCGCTGGGGCCAACGTCCTGACTTTC. The gene calls are TRBV6-4 and TRBJ2-6; TRBD1 agrees at 11 bases. The CDR3 length is 19 residues. V was pared by 2 bases and J by 2 bases, with 8 bases of the junction left unmatched. Germline V CDR1 and CDR2: MRHNA, SNTAGT.

This clonotype was found a few times. V usage is TRBV20-1 and J usage is TRBJ1-6; the D is unclear. Germline CDR1 reads DFQATT; CDR2 reads SNEGSKA (reference sequence). Trimming took off 6 bases at V and 5 bases at J, with 14 bases between the two ends. This CDR3 comprises 14 residues. The DNA for the CDR3 is TGCAGTGCGAAAACCCGGGCCGATAATTCACCCCTCCACTTT. This encodes CSAKTRADNSPLHF.

This clonotype was detected a few times. The chain employs TRBV20-1 and TRBJ1-5; unclear D gene. From germline, CDR1 is DFQATT and CDR2 SNEGSKA (reference sequence). CDR3 size: 14 residues. Trimming stripped 3 bases from V and 1 base from J, with 10 bases between. Here the CDR3 DNA reads TGCAGTGCTAGCTCGTCGGGAAGCAATCAGCCCCAGCATTTT. This gives the protein CSASSSGSNQPQHF.

This clonotype was recorded many times. V gene TRBV29-1 combines with J gene TRBJ2-7; TRBD1 agrees at 9 bases. The J segment lost 0 bases and the V segment lost 6 bases, leaving 6 bases of the junction unmatched. Germline CDR1 and CDR2: SQVTM and ANQGSEA. The CDR3 runs 14 residues. The CDR3 loop is CSVAGTGNSYEQYF. Written as DNA, the CDR3 is TGCAGCGTGGCCGGGACAGGGAACTCCTACGAGCAGTACTTC.

This clonotype appeared many times. The V gene is TRBV7-9, the J gene TRBJ1-3, with D perhaps matching TRBD1 (5 bases). The V gene lost 5 bases and the J gene lost 0 bases, with 14 bases spanning the gap. CDR1 and CDR2 (germline): SEHNR, FQNEAQ (reference sequence). The CDR3 covers 16 residues. The CDR3 region has the DNA TGTGCCAGCAGCGCACAGGTCCTTAGCTCTGGAAACACCATATATTTT. This translates into CASSAQVLSSGNTIYF.

This clonotype showed up many times. V and J are TRBV20-1 and TRBJ2-5; 7 bases align to TRBD2. Germline CDR1 is DFQATT and CDR2 is SNEGSKA (reference sequence). This CDR3 contains 15 residues. V was pared by 1 base and J by 5 bases, with 10 bases of the junction left unmatched. The CDR3 is CSARGGGSTVETQYF. Written as DNA, the CDR3 is TGCAGTGCTAGAGGGGGCGGGAGTACTGTGGAGACCCAGTACTTC.

V is TRBV28 and J is TRBJ2-1; a weak D match, TRBD2 (5 bases). V lost 3 bases to trimming and J lost 4 bases, with 13 bases between them. This CDR3 region has 15 residues. CDR1 and CDR2 from the germline V gene are MDHEN and SYDVKM. The CDR3 nucleotides read TGTGCCAGCAGTTTCATGGACTCCGTATACAATGAGCAGTTCTTC. Translating it yields CASSFMDSVYNEQFF.

This clonotype was detected only a few times. The conserved closing phenylalanine or tryptophan is absent in this CDR3, likely reflecting a read error. The DNA is omitted, as the CDR3 cannot be located on it reliably, and the CDR3 follows TCRdb's listing. V usage is TRBV29-1 and J usage is TRBJ1-1. Including both end residues, the CDR3 is 10 amino acids long. Per the germline V gene, CDR1 is SQVTM and CDR2 is ANQGSEA. The CDR3 is CSVGSGGPSL.

This clonotype was recorded a few times. CDR3 residues: CATSRRSGPYNEQFF. CDR3 sequence (DNA): TGTGCCACCAGCAGACGTAGCGGACCTTACAATGAGCAGTTCTTC. The chain couples TRBV15 to TRBJ2-1, with D maybe TRBD2 (6 bases). Trimming left V 2 bases short and J 4 bases short, with 12 bases between. CDR1 is LNHNV, CDR2 YYDKDF, per germline (reference sequence). The CDR3 loop spans 15 amino acids. The whole variable domain, filled in from reference TRBV15 and TRBJ2-1, reads DAMVIQNPRYQVTQFGKPVTLSCSQTLNHNVMYWYQQKSSQAPKLLFHYYDKDFNNEADTPDNFQSRRPNTSFCFLDIRSPGLGDTAMYLCATSRRSGPYNEQFFGPGTRLTVL.

This clonotype turned up a few times. This sequence joins TRBV24-1 and TRBJ2-1; 9 bases fit TRBD1. The CDR3 spans 15 residues. CDR1 is KGHDR, CDR2 SFDVKD, per germline. Trimming cost V 5 bases and J 3 bases; bases outside gene matches: 4. The CDR3 loop is CATSVDRGGYNEQFF. In DNA, the CDR3 is TGTGCCACCAGTGTAGACAGGGGGGGCTACAATGAGCAGTTCTTC.

The chain has TRBV4-3 and TRBJ2-7; perhaps TRBD2 as D (6 bases). Trimming cost V 0 bases and J 2 bases, with 14 bases left between them. Germline CDR1 LGHNA, CDR2 YSLEER. The CDR3 is made up of 16 amino acids. This chain's CDR3 is CASSQDGGFGPYEQYF. The DNA of the CDR3 is TGCGCCAGCAGCCAAGATGGGGGGTTCGGCCCCTACGAGCAGTACTTC.

This clonotype has at least ten counts. The V gene is TRBV27, the J gene TRBJ2-3, with D maybe TRBD1 (5 bases). V lost 5 bases, J lost 5 bases, and 14 bases lay in between. Germline-derived CDR1 and CDR2 are MNHEY and SMNVEV (reference sequence). There are 14 residues in the CDR3. In DNA, the CDR3 is TGTGCCAGCAGTCGACAGAACCGAGGAGATACGCAGTATTTT. Translating it yields CASSRQNRGDTQYF.

At least ten counts were recorded for this clonotype. The chain recombines TRBV12-3 or TRBV12-4 with TRBJ1-2; the match to TRBD1 covers 7 bases. J gave up 7 bases and V 4 bases, and 6 bases lay outside the gene matches. There are 13 residues in the CDR3. The CDR3 loop reads CASSSYDRVGYTF. The CDR3 DNA reads TGTGCCAGCAGTTCTTACGACAGGGTTGGCTACACCTTC.